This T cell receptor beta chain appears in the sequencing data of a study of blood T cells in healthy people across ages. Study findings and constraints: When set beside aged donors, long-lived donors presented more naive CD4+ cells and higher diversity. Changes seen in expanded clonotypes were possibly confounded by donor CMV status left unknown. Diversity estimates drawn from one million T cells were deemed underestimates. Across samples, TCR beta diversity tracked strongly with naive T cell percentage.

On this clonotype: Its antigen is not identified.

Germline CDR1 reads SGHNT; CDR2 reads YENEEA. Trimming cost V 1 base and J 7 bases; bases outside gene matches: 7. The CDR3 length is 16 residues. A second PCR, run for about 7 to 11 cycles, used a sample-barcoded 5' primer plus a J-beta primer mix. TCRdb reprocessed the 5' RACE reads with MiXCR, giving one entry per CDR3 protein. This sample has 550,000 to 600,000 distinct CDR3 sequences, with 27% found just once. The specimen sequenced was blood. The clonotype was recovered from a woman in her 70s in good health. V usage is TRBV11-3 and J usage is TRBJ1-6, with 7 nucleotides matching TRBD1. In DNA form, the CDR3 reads TGTGCCAGCAGCTTAGGCGGGGACAGTGTAAATTCACCCCTCCACTTT. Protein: CASSLGGDSVNSPLHF.